The rows below give T cell receptor beta chains drawn from one sample of a study of CD8 T cells in ankylosing spondylitis. MiXCR, run by TCRdb on the 5' RACE reads, gives a single entry per CDR3 protein. The sample comprises 180,000 or so distinct CDR3 sequences, about 9.9% of which are singletons, and 25% to 30% rests with the top ten. What was sequenced was blood, either unsorted or a sorted T cell fraction (not recorded which). These receptors originate from a male donor with ankylosing spondylitis or in good health (not recorded which). Each CDR3 is given with its conserved first and last residue. The D gene is left open where the match is weak. Size values are once, few and many counts, or a class for expanded clones, and some rows have none.

D,J,V,size,CDR3,DNA
TRBD2,TRBJ2-1,TRBV6-5,few,CASSYTGLAGGNEQFF,TGTGCCAGCAGTTATACGGGACTAGCGGGAGGAAATGAGCAGTTCTTC
TRBD2,TRBJ2-1,TRBV5-1,many,CASSSRTSGSFGNEQFF,TGCGCCAGCAGCTCCCGGACTAGCGGGAGTTTCGGCAATGAGCAGTTCTTC
TRBD1,TRBJ2-1,TRBV3-1,many,CASSQVGTGWFF,TGTGCCAGCAGCCAAGTAGGGACAGGGTGGTTCTTC
TRBD1,TRBJ2-3,TRBV7-2,few,CASSLDRGLDTQYF,TGTGCCAGCAGCTTGGACAGGGGGCTAGATACGCAGTATTTT
TRBD1,TRBJ2-3,TRBV20-1,many,CSARRGQGPIADTQYF,TGCAGTGCTAGACGCGGACAGGGACCTATAGCAGATACGCAGTATTTT
-,TRBJ1-1,TRBV5-5,many,CASSFQVNTEAFF,TGTGCCAGCAGCTTCCAGGTGAACACTGAAGCTTTCTTT
-,TRBJ2-4,TRBV28,many,CASSLSGGQAKNIQYF,TGTGCCAGCAGTTTATCAGGGGGGCAGGCCAAAAACATTCAGTACTTC
TRBD2,TRBJ2-5,TRBV6-1,many,CASLLPGTSQETQYF,TGTGCCAGCCTCCTCCCCGGGACTAGCCAAGAGACCCAGTACTTC
TRBD2,TRBJ2-3,TRBV7-2,few,CASSLGSGGASTDTQYF,TGTGCCAGCAGCTTAGGAAGCGGGGGGGCCAGCACAGATACGCAGTATTTT
-,TRBJ2-5,TRBV28,many,CASSSFGTTQYF,TGTGCCAGCAGCTCCTTTGGGACGACCCAGTACTTC
-,TRBJ2-7,TRBV5-6,few,CASSSPLDTGAFSYEQYF,TGTGCCAGCAGCTCTCCCTTAGACACCGGGGCCTTCTCCTACGAGCAGTACTTC
-,TRBJ1-1,TRBV10-1,-,CASSEGIRTEAFF,TGCGCCAGCAGTGAAGGGATACGCACTGAAGCTTTCTTT